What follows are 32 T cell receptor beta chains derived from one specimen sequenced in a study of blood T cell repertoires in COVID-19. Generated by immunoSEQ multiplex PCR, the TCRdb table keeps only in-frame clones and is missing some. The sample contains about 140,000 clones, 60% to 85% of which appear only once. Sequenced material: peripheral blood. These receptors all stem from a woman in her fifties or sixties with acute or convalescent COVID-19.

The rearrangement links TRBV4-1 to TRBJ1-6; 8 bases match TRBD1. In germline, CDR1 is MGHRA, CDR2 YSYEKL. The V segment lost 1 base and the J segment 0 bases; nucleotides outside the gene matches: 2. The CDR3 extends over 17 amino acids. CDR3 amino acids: CASSQGTGGSYNSPLHF. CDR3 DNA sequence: TGCGCCAGCAGCCAAGGTACAGGGGGCTCCTATAATTCACCCCTCCACTTT.

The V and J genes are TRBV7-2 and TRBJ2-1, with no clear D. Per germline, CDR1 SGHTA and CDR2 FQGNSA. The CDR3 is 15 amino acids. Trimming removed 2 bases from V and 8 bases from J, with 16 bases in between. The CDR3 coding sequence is TGTGCCAGCAGCTTAATGAGGCGTGCTATCCATGAGCAGTTCTTC. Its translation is CASSLMRRAIHEQFF.

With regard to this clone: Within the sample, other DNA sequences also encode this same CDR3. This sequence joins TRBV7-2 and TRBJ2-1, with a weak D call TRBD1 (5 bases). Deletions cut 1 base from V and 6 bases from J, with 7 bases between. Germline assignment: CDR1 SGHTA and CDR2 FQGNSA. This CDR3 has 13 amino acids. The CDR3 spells CASSLGQFNEQFF. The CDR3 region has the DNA TGTGCCAGCAGCTTAGGACAGTTCAATGAGCAGTTCTTC. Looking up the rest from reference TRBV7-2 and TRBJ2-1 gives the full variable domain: GAGVSQSPSNKVTEKGKDVELRCDPISGHTALYWYRQSLGQGLEFLIYFQGNSAPDKSGLPSDRFSAERTGGSVSTLTIQRTQQEDSAVYLCASSLGQFNEQFFGPGTRLTVL.

CDR3 region: CASSYYRTDEAFF. The CDR3 region has the DNA TGTGCCAGCAGTTACTATCGGACAGACGAAGCTTTCTTT. The gene calls are TRBV6-6 and TRBJ1-1; perhaps TRBD1 as D (6 bases). The germline V gene encodes CDR1 MNHNY and CDR2 SVGAGI (reference sequence). The length of the CDR3 is 13 residues. Trimming took off 1 base at V and 8 bases at J, with 11 bases between the two ends.

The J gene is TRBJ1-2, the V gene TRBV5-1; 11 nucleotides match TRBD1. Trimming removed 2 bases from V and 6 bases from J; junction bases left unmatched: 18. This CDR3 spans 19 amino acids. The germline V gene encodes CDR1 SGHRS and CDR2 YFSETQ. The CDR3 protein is CASSFGNLVRSGQGDGYTF. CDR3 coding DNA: TGCGCCAGCAGCTTTGGAAATTTGGTCCGGTCGGGACAGGGGGATGGCTACACCTTC.

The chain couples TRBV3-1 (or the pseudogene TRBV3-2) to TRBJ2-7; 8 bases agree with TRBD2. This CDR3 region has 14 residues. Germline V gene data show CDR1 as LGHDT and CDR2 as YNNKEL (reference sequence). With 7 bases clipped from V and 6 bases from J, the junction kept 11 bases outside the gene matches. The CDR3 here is CASKEAGVNGEQYF. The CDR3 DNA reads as TGTGCCAGCAAGGAAGCGGGAGTAAATGGCGAGCAGTACTTC.

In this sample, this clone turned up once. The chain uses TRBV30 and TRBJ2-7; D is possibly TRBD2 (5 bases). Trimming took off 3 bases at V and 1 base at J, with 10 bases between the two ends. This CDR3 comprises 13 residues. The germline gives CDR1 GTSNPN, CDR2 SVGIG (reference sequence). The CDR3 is CAWSAGLSYEQYF. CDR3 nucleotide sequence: TGTGCCTGGAGCGCCGGACTGTCCTACGAGCAGTACTTC.

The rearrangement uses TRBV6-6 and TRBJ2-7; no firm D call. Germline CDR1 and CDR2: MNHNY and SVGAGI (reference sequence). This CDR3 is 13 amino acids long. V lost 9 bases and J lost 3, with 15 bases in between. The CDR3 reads CASQPRVNYEQYF. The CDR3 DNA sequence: TGTGCCAGTCAACCCCGAGTCAACTACGAGCAGTACTTC.

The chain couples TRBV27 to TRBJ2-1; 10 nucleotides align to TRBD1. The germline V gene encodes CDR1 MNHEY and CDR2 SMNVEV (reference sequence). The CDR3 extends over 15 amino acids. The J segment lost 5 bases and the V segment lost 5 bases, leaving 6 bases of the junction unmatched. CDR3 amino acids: CASSRGQGFHNEQFF. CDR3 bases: TGTGCCAGCAGTCGGGGACAGGGGTTCCACAATGAGCAGTTCTTC.

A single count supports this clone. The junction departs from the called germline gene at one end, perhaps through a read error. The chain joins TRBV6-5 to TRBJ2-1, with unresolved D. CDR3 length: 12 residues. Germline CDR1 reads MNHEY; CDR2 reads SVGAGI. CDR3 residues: CASSSTYNEQFF. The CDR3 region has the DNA TGTGCCAGTAGTTCCACCTACAATGAGCAGTTCTTC.

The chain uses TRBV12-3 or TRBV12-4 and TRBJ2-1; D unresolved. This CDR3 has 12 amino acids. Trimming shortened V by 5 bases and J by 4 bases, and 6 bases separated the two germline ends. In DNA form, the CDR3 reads TGTGCCAGCAGTAGAGCTTACAATGAGCAGTTCTTC. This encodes CASSRAYNEQFF.

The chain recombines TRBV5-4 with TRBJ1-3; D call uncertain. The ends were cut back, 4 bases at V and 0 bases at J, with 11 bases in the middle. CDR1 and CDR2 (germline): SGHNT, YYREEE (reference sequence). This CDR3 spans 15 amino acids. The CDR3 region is CASSATPNSGNTIYF. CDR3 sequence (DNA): TGTGCCAGCAGCGCGACTCCCAACTCTGGAAACACCATATATTTT.

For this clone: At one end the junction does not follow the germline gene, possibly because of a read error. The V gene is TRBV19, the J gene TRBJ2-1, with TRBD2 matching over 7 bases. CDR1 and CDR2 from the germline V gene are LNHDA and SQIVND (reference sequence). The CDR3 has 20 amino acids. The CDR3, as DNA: TGTGCCAGTAGCCAACCCGGGAGGCTCTTATCGGATGACTCCAACAATGAGCAGTTCTTC. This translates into CASSQPGRLLSDDSNNEQFF.

The DNA of the CDR3 is TGTGCCAGCAGCTACACTAGCGGTTACACAGATACGCAGTATTTT. This encodes CASSYTSGYTDTQYF. This chain uses TRBV11-2 with TRBJ2-3; TRBD2 aligns across 8 bases. The J segment lost 2 bases and the V segment lost 4 bases, leaving 5 bases of the junction unmatched. CDR3 length: 15 residues. Germline CDR1 SGHAT, CDR2 FQNNGV. Using reference TRBV11-2 and TRBJ2-3 for the parts outside the CDR3, the full variable domain is EAGVAQSPRYKIIEKRQSVAFWCNPISGHATLYWYQQILGQGPKLLIQFQNNGVVDDSQLPKDRFSAERLKGVDSTLKIQPAKLEDSAVYLCASSYTSGYTDTQYFGPGTRLTVL.

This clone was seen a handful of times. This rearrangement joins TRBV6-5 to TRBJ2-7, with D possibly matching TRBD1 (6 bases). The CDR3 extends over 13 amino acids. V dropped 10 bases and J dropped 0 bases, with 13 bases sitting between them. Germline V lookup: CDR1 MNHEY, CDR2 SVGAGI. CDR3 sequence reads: CATPGQTSYEQYF. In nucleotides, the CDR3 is TGTGCCACCCCCGGACAGACCTCCTACGAGCAGTACTTC.

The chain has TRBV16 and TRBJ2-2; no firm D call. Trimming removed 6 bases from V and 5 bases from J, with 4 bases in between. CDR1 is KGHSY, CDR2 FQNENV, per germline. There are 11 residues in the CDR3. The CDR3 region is CASRQTGELFF. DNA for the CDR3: TGTGCCAGCAGACAGACCGGGGAGCTGTTTTTT.

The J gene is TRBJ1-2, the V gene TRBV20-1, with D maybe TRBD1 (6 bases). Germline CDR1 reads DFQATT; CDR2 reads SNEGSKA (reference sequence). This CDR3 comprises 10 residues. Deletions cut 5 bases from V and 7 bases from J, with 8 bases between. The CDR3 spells CSAAQGGYTF. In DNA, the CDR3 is TGCAGTGCTGCACAGGGTGGCTACACCTTC.

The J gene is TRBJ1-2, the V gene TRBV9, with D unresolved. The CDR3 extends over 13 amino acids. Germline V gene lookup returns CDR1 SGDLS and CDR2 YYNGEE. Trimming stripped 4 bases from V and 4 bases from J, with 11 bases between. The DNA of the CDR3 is TGTGCCAGCAGCCCGGACGGGGTCTATGGCTACACCTTC. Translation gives CASSPDGVYGYTF.

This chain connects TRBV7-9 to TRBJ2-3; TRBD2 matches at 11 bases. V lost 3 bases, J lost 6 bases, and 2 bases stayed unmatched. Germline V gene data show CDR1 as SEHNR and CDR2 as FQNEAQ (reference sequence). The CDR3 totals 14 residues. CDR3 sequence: CASSFSGRGDTQYF. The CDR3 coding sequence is TGTGCCAGCAGCTTTAGCGGGAGGGGCGATACGCAGTATTTT.

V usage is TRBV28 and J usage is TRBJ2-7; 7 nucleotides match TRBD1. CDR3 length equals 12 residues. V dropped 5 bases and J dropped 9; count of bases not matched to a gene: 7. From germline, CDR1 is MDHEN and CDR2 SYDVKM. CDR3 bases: TGTGCCAGCAGTACCGGACAGGTCGCGCAGTACTTC. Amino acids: CASSTGQVAQYF.

CDR3 loop: CASSLEGASYNSPLHF. DNA for the CDR3: TGCGCCAGCAGCTTGGAAGGGGCTTCCTATAATTCACCCCTCCACTTT. This chain uses TRBV5-1 with TRBJ1-6; TRBD1 is a possible D gene (5 bases). Germline assignment: CDR1 SGHRS and CDR2 YFSETQ. The CDR3 contains 16 residues. The germline V and J ends were trimmed by 0 bases and 1 base, with 8 bases remaining between them.

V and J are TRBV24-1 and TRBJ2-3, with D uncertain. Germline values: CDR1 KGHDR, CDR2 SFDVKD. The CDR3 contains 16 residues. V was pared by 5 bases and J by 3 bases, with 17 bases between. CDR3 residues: CATSAPERSATDTQYF. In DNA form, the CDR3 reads TGTGCCACCAGTGCTCCGGAAAGGAGCGCAACAGATACGCAGTATTTT.

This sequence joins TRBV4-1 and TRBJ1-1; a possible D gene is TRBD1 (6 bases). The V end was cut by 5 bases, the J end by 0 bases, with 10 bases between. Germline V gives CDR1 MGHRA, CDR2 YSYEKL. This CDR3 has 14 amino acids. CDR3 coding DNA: TGCGCCAGCAGCGTCGGACAGCTGAACACTGAAGCTTTCTTT. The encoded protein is CASSVGQLNTEAFF.

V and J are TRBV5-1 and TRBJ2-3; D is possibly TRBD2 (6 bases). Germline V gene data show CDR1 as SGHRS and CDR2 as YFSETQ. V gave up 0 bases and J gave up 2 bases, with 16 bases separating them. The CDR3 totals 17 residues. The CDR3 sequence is CASSLGSSGFYTDTQYF. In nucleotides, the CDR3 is TGCGCCAGCAGCTTGGGATCGAGCGGGTTCTACACAGATACGCAGTATTTT.

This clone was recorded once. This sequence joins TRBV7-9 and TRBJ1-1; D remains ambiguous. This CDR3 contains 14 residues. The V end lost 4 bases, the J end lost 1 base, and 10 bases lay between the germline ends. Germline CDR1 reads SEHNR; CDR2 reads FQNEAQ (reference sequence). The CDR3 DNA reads TGTGCCAGCAGCTCACCCGGAGGGAACACTGAAGCTTTCTTT. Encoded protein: CASSSPGGNTEAFF.

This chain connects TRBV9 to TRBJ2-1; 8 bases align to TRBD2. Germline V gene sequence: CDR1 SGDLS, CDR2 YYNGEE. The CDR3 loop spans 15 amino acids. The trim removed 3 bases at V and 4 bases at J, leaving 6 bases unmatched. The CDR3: CASSESGSGYNEQFF. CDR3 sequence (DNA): TGTGCCAGCAGCGAGAGCGGGAGTGGATACAATGAGCAGTTCTTC.

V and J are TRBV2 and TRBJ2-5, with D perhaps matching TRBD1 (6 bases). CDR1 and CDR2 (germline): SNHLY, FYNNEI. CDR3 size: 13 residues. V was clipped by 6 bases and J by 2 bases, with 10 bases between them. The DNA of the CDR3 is TGTGCCAGCAGGGCTACAGGGCAAGAGACCCAGTACTTC. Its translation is CASRATGQETQYF.

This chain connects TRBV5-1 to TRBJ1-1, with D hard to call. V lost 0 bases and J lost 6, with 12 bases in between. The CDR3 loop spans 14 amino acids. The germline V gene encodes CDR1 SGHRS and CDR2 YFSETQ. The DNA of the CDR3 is TGCGCCAGCAGCTTGGGGTTCTCGGGGTCTGAAGCTTTCTTT. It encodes CASSLGFSGSEAFF.

CDR3 residues: CASSSAGTTDTQYF. CDR3 bases: TGTGCCAGCAGCAGCGCCGGGACTACAGATACGCAGTATTTT. The rearrangement uses TRBV7-9 and TRBJ2-3, with D tentatively TRBD2 (6 bases). CDR3 length: 14 amino acids. Trimming took off 5 bases at V and 3 bases at J, with 12 bases between the two ends. CDR1 and CDR2 from the germline V gene are SEHNR and FQNEAQ (reference sequence).

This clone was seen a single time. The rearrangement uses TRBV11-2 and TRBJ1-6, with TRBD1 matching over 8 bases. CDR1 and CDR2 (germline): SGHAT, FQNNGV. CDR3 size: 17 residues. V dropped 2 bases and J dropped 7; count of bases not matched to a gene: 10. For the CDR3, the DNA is TGTGCCAGCAGCTTATTTTTCGGACAGGGACGAAATTCACCCCTCCACTTT. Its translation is CASSLFFGQGRNSPLHF. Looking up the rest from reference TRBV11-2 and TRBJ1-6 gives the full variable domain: EAGVAQSPRYKIIEKRQSVAFWCNPISGHATLYWYQQILGQGPKLLIQFQNNGVVDDSQLPKDRFSAERLKGVDSTLKIQPAKLEDSAVYLCASSLFFGQGRNSPLHFGNGTRLTVT.

This CDR3 is CASIPPGLLHNEQFF. CDR3 coding DNA: TGTGCCAGCATCCCACCCGGACTACTGCACAATGAGCAGTTCTTC. The rearrangement joins TRBV7-9 to TRBJ2-1; perhaps TRBD2 as D (6 bases). Germline CDR1 reads SEHNR; CDR2 reads FQNEAQ (reference sequence). V lost 7 bases to trimming and J lost 5 bases, with 18 bases between them. The CDR3 is 15 amino acids.

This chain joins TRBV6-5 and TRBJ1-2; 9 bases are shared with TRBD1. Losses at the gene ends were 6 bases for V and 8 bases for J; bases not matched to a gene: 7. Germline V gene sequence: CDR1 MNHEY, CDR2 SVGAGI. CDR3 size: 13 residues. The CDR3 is CASRPQGAGGYTF. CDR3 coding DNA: TGTGCCAGCAGACCACAGGGGGCAGGGGGCTACACCTTC.